These 7 T cell receptor beta chains share one sample of origin, sequenced in a study of shared clonotypes between healthy human individuals. TCRdb's table, derived via immunoSEQ multiplex PCR, lists solely in-frame clones and lacks some. The sample contains 950,000 to 1,300,000 clones, 60% to 80% of which appear only once. The sample was memory CD4+ T cells sorted from blood. Subset described: CD45RA-negative fraction. The receptors stem from a man aged 18 to 35 in good health.

The CDR3 spells CASSPFPGRDTEAFF. The CDR3 DNA is TGTGCCAGCAGCCCATTCCCGGGGAGGGACACTGAAGCTTTCTTT. V usage is TRBV9 and J usage is TRBJ1-1; no clear D. Trimming left V 4 bases short and J 3 bases short, with 16 bases between. Germline V gene data show CDR1 as SGDLS and CDR2 as YYNGEE. The CDR3 is 15 residues long.

The chain has TRBV14 and TRBJ1-2; TRBD1 might be the D (6 bases). The CDR3 has 15 residues. Trimming removed 4 bases from V and 4 bases from J, with 16 bases in between. Germline-derived CDR1 and CDR2 are SGHDN and FVKESK. CDR3 in amino acids: CASSPRQEPSYGYTF. The CDR3 DNA is TGTGCCAGCAGCCCGAGACAGGAGCCTAGCTATGGCTACACCTTC.

This clone was seen only a few times. The same CDR3 can be traced to other DNA sequences in this sample. The V gene is TRBV6-6, the J gene TRBJ2-5; D is unclear. The CDR3 has 12 amino acids. Trimming stripped 0 bases from V and 3 bases from J, with 2 bases between. Germline V CDR1 and CDR2: MNHNY, SVGAGI (reference sequence). The CDR3 DNA follows: TGTGCCAGCAGTTACTCGAAAGAGACCCAGTACTTC. Translating gives CASSYSKETQYF.

The chain combines TRBV7-6 with TRBJ2-6, with 8 bases that match TRBD1. V shed 5 bases and J 4 bases; nucleotides not matched to a gene: 13. Germline V lookup: CDR1 SGHVS, CDR2 FNYEAQ. This CDR3 has 18 residues. The CDR3 DNA is TGTGCCAGCAGCCAGGGGGCAGGGGGCGCGGGAGGGGCCAACGTCCTGACTTTC. Translation gives CASSQGAGGAGGANVLTF.

The gene calls are TRBV6-6 and TRBJ2-5; 7 nucleotides match TRBD2. CDR1 and CDR2 from the germline V gene are MNHNY and SVGAGI (reference sequence). This CDR3 has 15 residues. The J segment lost 2 bases and the V segment lost 2 bases, leaving 5 bases of the junction unmatched. The CDR3 spells CASSYRSGVQETQYF. CDR3 DNA: TGTGCCAGCAGTTACCGAAGCGGGGTACAAGAGACCCAGTACTTC.

Comments on this clone: Other DNA sequences in this sample translate to the same CDR3. The V and J genes are TRBV6-1 and TRBJ2-7; D not certain. Germline values: CDR1 MNHNS, CDR2 SASEGT. V lost 4 bases, J lost 2 bases, and 6 bases lay in between. The CDR3 is 12 residues long. This CDR3 reads CASSGSTYEQYF. The CDR3, as DNA: TGTGCCAGCAGTGGATCCACCTACGAGCAGTACTTC.

The chain uses TRBV6-1 and TRBJ1-2, with D hard to call. There are 13 residues in the CDR3. Germline-derived CDR1 and CDR2 are MNHNS and SASEGT. Trimming removed 6 bases from V and 3 bases from J, with 11 bases in between. In nucleotides, the CDR3 is TGTGCCAGCAGAACGAAGGGAGACTATGGCTACACCTTC. Its protein is CASRTKGDYGYTF.